These 17 T cell receptor beta chains were all obtained from the same sample, sequenced in a study of T cells in Graves' hyperthyroidism and ophthalmopathy. Template material for amplifying TCR beta CDR3 regions consisted of RNA transcripts. HTBI primers were employed in a first-round RT-PCR of the TCR CDR3. Each CDR3 protein is one row after TCRdb ran MiXCR on the multiplex PCR reads. Of around 430,000 distinct CDR3 sequences listed, about 16% are singletons. Source material: blood. The origin of the receptors is a woman aged 30 to 39 with Graves' hyperthyroidism.

The chain uses TRBV5-1 and TRBJ2-4, with 7 nucleotides matching TRBD2. The CDR3 length is 17 residues. V gave up 4 bases and J gave up 0 bases; unmatched junction bases: 10. The germline CDR1 and CDR2 sequences are SGHRS and YFSETQ. CDR3 region: CASSPSGLFLAKNIQYF. In nucleotides, the CDR3 is TGCGCCAGCAGCCCATCGGGACTATTCTTAGCCAAAAACATTCAGTACTTC.

This clonotype was counted at least ten times. The chain is built from TRBV4-1 and TRBJ2-5, with TRBD2 as a possible D gene (6 bases). V shed 1 base and J shed 2 bases, with 11 bases lying between them. Per germline, CDR1 MGHRA and CDR2 YSYEKL. The CDR3 totals 15 residues. CDR3: CASSQVGLAQETQYF. CDR3 coding DNA: TGCGCCAGCAGCCAAGTCGGGCTAGCGCAAGAGACCCAGTACTTC.

This clonotype was counted ten times or more. The chain employs TRBV3-1 and TRBJ2-7, with 14 bases lining up with TRBD2. Germline CDR1 is LGHDT and CDR2 is YNNKEL (reference sequence). J was trimmed by 2 bases and V by 4 bases; bases with no gene match: 10. The CDR3 runs 18 residues. The CDR3 sequence is CASSRGTSGGITTYEQYF. The CDR3 coding sequence is TGTGCCAGCAGCCGAGGGACTAGCGGGGGTATAACTACCTACGAGCAGTACTTC.

This clonotype has just a few counts. V and J are TRBV7-9 and TRBJ2-1; 12 bases are a match to TRBD2. Germline trimming cut 2 bases from V and 0 bases from J; bases unmatched to any gene: 5. Per the germline V gene, CDR1 is SEHNR and CDR2 is FQNEAQ (reference sequence). The CDR3 is made up of 18 amino acids. As DNA, the CDR3 is TGTGCCAGCAGCTTAACTAGCGGGGGGTACCTCTCCTACAATGAGCAGTTCTTC. Amino acid sequence: CASSLTSGGYLSYNEQFF.

The rearrangement uses TRBV6-2 or TRBV6-3 and TRBJ2-3; a possible D gene is TRBD2 (7 bases). Per the germline V gene, CDR1 is MNHEY and CDR2 is SVGEGT. Trimming pared 7 bases from V and 0 bases from J, leaving 14 bases between. The CDR3 spans 15 residues. The DNA of the CDR3 is TGTGCCAGCATTGGGGGGGCACCAAGCACAGATACGCAGTATTTT. It translates to CASIGGAPSTDTQYF.

This clonotype appeared many times. This sequence joins TRBV5-1 and TRBJ2-1; D remains ambiguous. Germline-derived CDR1 and CDR2 are SGHRS and YFSETQ. The CDR3 is 15 residues long. Trimming shortened V by 0 bases and J by 7 bases, and 14 bases separated the two germline ends. The CDR3: CASSLEGQAENEQFF. The CDR3 nucleotides are TGCGCCAGCAGCTTGGAAGGCCAGGCGGAGAATGAGCAGTTCTTC.

V usage is TRBV11-3 and J usage is TRBJ2-1; 9 bases are a match to TRBD1. The CDR3 runs 14 residues. Per the germline V gene, CDR1 is SGHNT and CDR2 is YENEEA. Trimming at V came to 4 bases and at J to 9 bases, leaving 7 bases not matched to a gene. CDR3 bases: TGTGCCAGCAGCTCAATTACAGGGGGCGGTGAGCAGTTCTTC. Amino acid sequence: CASSSITGGGEQFF.

The rearrangement joins TRBV6-1 to TRBJ2-7, with D possibly TRBD1 on 5 matching bases. CDR1 and CDR2 from the germline V gene are MNHNS and SASEGT. The CDR3 extends over 14 amino acids. The V and J ends lost 4 bases and 2 bases respectively, with 12 bases between them. CDR3 in DNA: TGTGCCAGCAGTGGGACACAAAGAGCCTACGAGCAGTACTTC. As protein: CASSGTQRAYEQYF.

This clonotype was found many times. The CDR3 sequence: CASHAVRAGGSSTQYF. The CDR3, as DNA: TGTGCCAGCCATGCGGTTCGGGCGGGAGGAAGTAGTACGCAGTATTTT. V is TRBV6-1 and J is TRBJ2-3, with 8 bases lining up with TRBD2. The CDR3 runs to 16 residues. Per the germline V gene, CDR1 is MNHNS and CDR2 is SASEGT. Trimming cost V 8 bases and J 8 bases; bases outside gene matches: 18.

This clonotype has a handful of counts. The V call is TRBV28, the J call TRBJ2-1; 9 bases align to TRBD2. Unmatched junction bases numbered 15, after V lost 5 bases and J lost 4 bases. Germline lookup yields CDR1 MDHEN and CDR2 SYDVKM. The CDR3 is 18 amino acids. CDR3 region: CASSHTPLSGRRYNEQFF. The CDR3 region has the DNA TGTGCCAGCAGTCACACCCCACTAAGCGGGAGGAGGTACAATGAGCAGTTCTTC. Complete variable domain (other parts from reference TRBV28 and TRBJ2-1): DVKVTQSSRYLVKRTGEKVFLECVQDMDHENMFWYRQDPGLGLRLIYFSYDVKMKEKGDIPEGYSVSREKKERFSLILESASTNQTSMYLCASSHTPLSGRRYNEQFFGPGTRLTVL.

The CDR3 reads CASSLVAATDTQYF. The CDR3 DNA reads TGTGCCAGCAGCCTGGTCGCTGCAACAGATACGCAGTATTTT. This chain uses TRBV7-2 with TRBJ2-3; D is undetermined. V dropped 5 bases and J dropped 3 bases, with 12 bases sitting between them. Germline lookup yields CDR1 SGHTA and CDR2 FQGNSA. The CDR3 is 14 residues long.

V and J are TRBV7-9 and TRBJ2-5, with 9 bases aligning to TRBD2. Germline CDR1 reads SEHNR; CDR2 reads FQNEAQ (reference sequence). V gave up 8 bases and J gave up 5 bases; unmatched junction bases: 6. This CDR3 contains 13 residues. In DNA, the CDR3 is TGTGCCAGCGGCGGGAGGGCCGGGGAGACCCAGTACTTC. Residues: CASGGRAGETQYF.

This clonotype occurred many times. The chain employs TRBV3-1 and TRBJ2-2; D tentatively fits TRBD1 or TRBD2 (5 bases each). The ends were cut back, 2 bases at V and 3 bases at J, with 10 bases in the middle. Germline values: CDR1 LGHDT, CDR2 YNNKEL (reference sequence). The CDR3 loop spans 15 amino acids. The CDR3 loop reads CASSQSGAHTGELFF. CDR3 sequence (DNA): TGTGCCAGCAGCCAATCCGGGGCTCACACCGGGGAGCTGTTTTTT.

In this sample, this clonotype turned up a few times. V gene TRBV19 combines with J gene TRBJ2-7, with 15 bases lining up with TRBD2. V was pared by 8 bases and J by 2 bases, with 7 bases of the junction left unmatched. Germline CDR1 is LNHDA and CDR2 is SQIVND (reference sequence). The length of the CDR3 is 16 residues. The CDR3 nucleotides are TGTGCCAGTGGGGGACTAGCGGGAGGTACCACCTACGAGCAGTACTTC. Translation gives CASGGLAGGTTYEQYF.

With regard to this clonotype: A much larger clonotype is one base distant, so this may be a read error. The chain employs TRBV20-1 and TRBJ2-1; D gene uncertain. Trimming removed 6 bases at V and 2 bases at J, with 11 bases between. The CDR3 loop spans 13 amino acids. The germline V gene encodes CDR1 DFQATT and CDR2 SNEGSKA (reference sequence). The CDR3 bases are TGCAGTGCCCCAGCCGGGCCCTACAATGAGCAGTTCTTC. Protein sequence: CSAPAGPYNEQFF.

This clonotype was counted ten times or more. The gene calls are TRBV6-1 and TRBJ2-1; TRBD2 matches 8 bases. V dropped 7 bases and J dropped 4; count of bases not matched to a gene: 3. Germline V gives CDR1 MNHNS, CDR2 SASEGT. CDR3 size: 13 residues. CDR3: CASMGGRYNEQFF. DNA of the CDR3: TGTGCCAGCATGGGCGGGAGGTACAATGAGCAGTTCTTC.

In this sample, this clonotype turned up a few times. J is TRBJ1-2 and V is TRBV7-6; 10 bases are shared with TRBD1. The CDR3 runs 15 residues. V lost 5 bases and J lost 8; bases outside the gene matches: 11. CDR1 is SGHVS and CDR2 is FNYEAQ in the germline V gene. The chain's CDR3 is CASSPGDRGLGGYTF. The CDR3 DNA is TGTGCCAGCAGCCCCGGTGACAGGGGGCTGGGGGGCTACACCTTC. The complete variable domain, with remaining parts taken from reference TRBV7-6 and TRBJ1-2, reads GAGVSQSPRYKVTKRGQDVALRCDPISGHVSLYWYRQALGQGPEFLTYFNYEAQQDKSGLPNDRFSAERPEGSISTLTIQRTEQRDSAMYRCASSPGDRGLGGYTFGSGTRLTVV.